This passage covers 26 T cell receptor beta chains from one sample sequenced in a study of blood T cells in healthy people across ages (dated by TCRdb to between 2015 and 2017). Libraries came from 5' RACE. Sequencing was performed on an Illumina HiSeq 2500. The second PCR ran for about 7 to 11 cycles and used a J-beta primer mix along with a sample-barcoded 5' primer. TCRdb took the public reads, trimmed them with fastp at Q25, ran MiXCR for clone calling and kept in-frame beta chains. Identical CDR3 protein sequences are pooled into one entry, listed with their most common genes and DNA. The sample profile shows about 720,000 distinct CDR3 sequences; about a fifth of them were found once. The ten largest account for about 22% of the sample. The sample was blood. The receptors stem from a man between 65 and 85 years old in good health.

The chain uses TRBV12-3 or TRBV12-4 and TRBJ2-2, with D uncertain. V lost 5 bases, J lost 4 bases, and 17 bases lay in between. The CDR3 is made up of 16 amino acids. CDR3 in amino acids: CASSPQLWLGTGELFF. The CDR3 DNA reads as TGTGCCAGCAGTCCTCAGTTGTGGCTCGGCACCGGGGAGCTGTTTTTT.

The chain joins TRBV10-3 to TRBJ2-1, with a tentative D call TRBD1 (5 bases). From germline, CDR1 is ENHRY and CDR2 SYGVKD. The V end was cut by 3 bases, the J end by 6 bases, with 9 bases between. The CDR3 is 13 amino acids. CDR3 DNA sequence: TGTGCCATCAGTGATCGGCAGGGCAATGAGCAGTTCTTC. This gives the protein CAISDRQGNEQFF.

This sequence joins TRBV29-1 and TRBJ2-7; a weak D match, TRBD2 (6 bases). Germline V gene sequence: CDR1 SQVTM, CDR2 ANQGSEA. This CDR3 is built from 13 residues. The CDR3 DNA reads TGCAGGGGACTTAAAGCCCCTTCCTACGAGCAGTACGTC. Translated, it gives CRGLKAPSYEQYV.

This clonotype was detected a few times. CDR3 region: CASSPRTGGENNEQFF. CDR3 bases: TGTGCCAGCTCACCACGGACAGGGGGGGAAAACAATGAGCAGTTCTTC. The genes are TRBV18 and TRBJ2-1, with 10 bases aligning to TRBD1. Per the germline V gene, CDR1 is KGHSH and CDR2 is LQKENI. The CDR3 consists of 16 residues. V shed 1 base, J shed 5 bases, and the junction held 5 bases outside the gene matches.

This rearrangement joins TRBV5-1 to TRBJ1-4, with 9 nucleotides matching TRBD1. Germline V gives CDR1 SGHRS, CDR2 YFSETQ. CDR3 length: 15 residues. V was clipped by 4 bases and J by 12 bases; unmatched bases: 13. CDR3 sequence (DNA): TGCGCCAGCAGCGTCCAAACAGGGGGCGTCATGGAACTGTTTTTT. This sequence encodes CASSVQTGGVMELFF.

There are a few counts of this clonotype. The rearrangement joins TRBV20-1 to TRBJ2-5; TRBD1 matches 7 bases. Near its end, the DNA agrees better with TRBJ2-1, so the J call may be wrong. Germline V gene data show CDR1 as DFQATT and CDR2 as SNEGSKA (reference sequence). This CDR3 is 11 amino acids long. The chain's CDR3 is CSARSGTVQFF. DNA of the CDR3: TGCAGTGCTAGATCCGGGACAGTTCAGTTCTTC.

This clonotype was found a few times. This chain joins TRBV5-1 and TRBJ1-2; D not resolved. The germline gives CDR1 SGHRS, CDR2 YFSETQ. CDR3 length: 14 amino acids. V lost 1 base and J lost 2, with 9 bases in between. In nucleotides, the CDR3 is TGCGCCAGCAGCTTGACTTACAGCAACTATGGCTACACCTTC. Its translation: CASSLTYSNYGYTF. Full variable domain (missing parts from reference TRBV5-1 and TRBJ1-2): KAGVTQTPRYLIKTRGQQVTLSCSPISGHRSVSWYQQTPGQGLQFLFEYFSETQRNKGNFPGRFSGRQFSNSRSEMNVSTLELGDSALYLCASSLTYSNYGYTFGSGTRLTVV.

This rearrangement joins TRBV9 to TRBJ2-6; 10 bases map to TRBD1. Germline CDR1 and CDR2: SGDLS and YYNGEE. The V and J ends lost 0 bases and 0 bases, in that order; junction bases with no gene match: 6. The CDR3 is 19 residues long. This chain's CDR3 is CASSVERGQGFSGANVLTF. In DNA form, the CDR3 reads TGTGCCAGCAGCGTAGAGAGGGGACAGGGGTTCTCTGGGGCCAACGTCCTGACTTTC. The entire variable domain, with the rest obtained from reference TRBV9 and TRBJ2-6, is as follows: DSGVTQTPKHLITATGQRVTLRCSPRSGDLSVYWYQQSLDQGLQFLIQYYNGEERAKGNILERFSAQQFPDLHSELNLSSLELGDSALYFCASSVERGQGFSGANVLTFGAGSRLTVL.

This chain connects TRBV6-2 or TRBV6-3 to TRBJ2-1; 11 bases agree with TRBD2. In germline, CDR1 is MNHEY, CDR2 SVGEGT. This CDR3 has 14 amino acids. Trimming cost V 6 bases and J 8 bases; bases outside gene matches: 6. In DNA, the CDR3 is TGTGCCAGCAGCAAACTAGCGGGGGCCTATGAGCAGTTCTTC. Encoded protein: CASSKLAGAYEQFF.

The rearrangement joins TRBV20-1 to TRBJ1-2; D remains unclear. Germline V gene data show CDR1 as DFQATT and CDR2 as SNEGSKA (reference sequence). This CDR3 comprises 13 residues. The germline V and J ends were trimmed by 6 bases and 4 bases, with 15 bases remaining between them. The CDR3 sequence is CSAWRRDSYGYTF. The DNA for the CDR3 is TGCAGTGCGTGGCGGCGCGACTCCTATGGCTACACCTTC.

A single count supports this clonotype. The genes are TRBV29-1 and TRBJ2-5; 10 bases are a match to TRBD1. Trimming at V came to 4 bases and at J to 9 bases, leaving 8 bases not matched to a gene. The CDR3 has 13 amino acids. The germline gives CDR1 SQVTM, CDR2 ANQGSEA. The CDR3 DNA sequence: TGCAGCGTTGGGAGGACAGGGACAGGGGCCCAGTACTTC. Encoded protein: CSVGRTGTGAQYF.

The rearrangement links TRBV20-1 to TRBJ2-7, with D perhaps given as TRBD1 or TRBD2 (5 bases each). The germline V gene has CDR1 DFQATT and CDR2 SNEGSKA (reference sequence). The CDR3 is 14 amino acids. V gave up 3 bases and J gave up 6 bases, with 18 bases separating them. The CDR3 region is CSASAGTKRGEQYF. DNA for the CDR3: TGCAGTGCTAGTGCCGGGACCAAGAGAGGCGAGCAGTACTTC.

This clonotype was seen repeatedly, ten times or more. The V and J genes are TRBV3-1 and TRBJ2-6; D is unresolved. The ends were cut back, 2 bases at V and 4 bases at J, with 9 bases in the middle. The CDR3 totals 15 residues. Germline lookup yields CDR1 LGHDT and CDR2 YNNKEL (reference sequence). CDR3 region: CASSQSWSGANVLTF. The CDR3 bases are TGTGCCAGCAGCCAATCGTGGTCAGGGGCCAACGTCCTGACTTTC.

This clonotype occurred a few times. The V and J genes are TRBV7-8 and TRBJ2-5, with 9 positions matching TRBD1. V was pared by 0 bases and J by 0 bases, with 14 bases of the junction left unmatched. The germline CDR1 and CDR2 sequences are SGHVS and FQNEAQ. The CDR3 has 20 residues. The CDR3 here is CASSLALGQGYFLDQETQYF. The CDR3 bases are TGTGCCAGCAGCTTAGCGTTGGGACAGGGATACTTCTTGGACCAAGAGACCCAGTACTTC.

The V gene is TRBV7-3, the J gene TRBJ2-2; D not resolved. CDR1 is SGHTA and CDR2 is FQGTGA in the germline V gene. Trimming left V 4 bases short and J 5 bases short, with 8 bases between. CDR3 length: 13 residues. CDR3 sequence: CASSYTPTGELFF. The CDR3, as DNA: TGTGCCAGCAGCTACACACCGACCGGGGAGCTGTTTTTT.

This clonotype was picked up many times. This chain joins TRBV7-2 and TRBJ2-5; no firm D call. Judging by the DNA end, TRBJ2-1 fits better; the J call may be wrong. The CDR3 contains 13 residues. Germline assignment: CDR1 SGHTA and CDR2 FQGNSA. For the CDR3, the DNA is TGTGCCAGCAGCTTACTCGTGGGTCATGAGCAGTTCTTC. This translates into CASSLLVGHEQFF.

CDR3: CASSFAQAYEQFF. CDR3 coding DNA: TGTGCCAGCAGCTTCGCCCAAGCTTATGAGCAGTTCTTC. This sequence joins TRBV7-2 and TRBJ2-1; D not certain. The length of the CDR3 is 13 residues. Germline values: CDR1 SGHTA, CDR2 FQGNSA. Trimming stripped 3 bases from V and 8 bases from J, with 11 bases between. Looking up the rest from reference TRBV7-2 and TRBJ2-1 gives the full variable domain: GAGVSQSPSNKVTEKGKDVELRCDPISGHTALYWYRQSLGQGLEFLIYFQGNSAPDKSGLPSDRFSAERTGGSVSTLTIQRTQQEDSAVYLCASSFAQAYEQFFGPGTRLTVL.

The rearrangement uses TRBV7-9 and TRBJ1-1; TRBD1 aligns across 10 bases. V dropped 5 bases and J dropped 1; count of bases not matched to a gene: 7. CDR1 and CDR2 (germline): SEHNR, FQNEAQ (reference sequence). The CDR3 is 16 amino acids. The CDR3 region has the DNA TGTGCCAGCAGCCAGAGGACAGGGGGAAAGAACACTGAAGCTTTCTTT. Its protein is CASSQRTGGKNTEAFF.

V is TRBV2 and J is TRBJ2-3; D not resolved. Germline V gene sequence: CDR1 SNHLY, CDR2 FYNNEI. This CDR3 region has 13 residues. The V gene lost 8 bases and the J gene lost 0 bases, with 9 bases spanning the gap. The CDR3 here is CASRILSTDTQYF. The DNA of the CDR3 is TGTGCCAGCCGAATTTTAAGCACAGATACGCAGTATTTT.

The rearrangement uses TRBV4-1 and TRBJ2-5; TRBD1 is a possible D gene (6 bases). Trimming removed 0 bases from V and 6 bases from J, with 14 bases in between. Germline V gives CDR1 MGHRA, CDR2 YSYEKL. This CDR3 spans 15 amino acids. This CDR3 is CASSQDGQGFQTQYF. DNA for the CDR3: TGCGCCAGCAGCCAAGACGGGCAGGGGTTTCAGACCCAGTACTTC.

V and J are TRBV15 and TRBJ2-4; 8 bases agree with TRBD1. The V segment lost 2 bases and the J segment 2 bases; nucleotides outside the gene matches: 14. The CDR3 consists of 19 residues. Germline CDR1 and CDR2: LNHNV and YYDKDF (reference sequence). The CDR3 DNA is TGTGCCACCAGCAGATCTATTACCGGACAGGGACCGACCAAAAACATTCAGTACTTC. Translation: CATSRSITGQGPTKNIQYF.

This clonotype was observed a few times. V gene TRBV29-1 combines with J gene TRBJ2-1; maybe TRBD2 (5 bases). Per germline, CDR1 SQVTM and CDR2 ANQGSEA. This CDR3 has 14 residues. Trimming left V 6 bases short and J 7 bases short, with 19 bases between. The CDR3 bases are TGCAGCGTCGATGGACGGGGTTTAGGGAATGAGCAGTTCTTC. Encoded protein: CSVDGRGLGNEQFF.

This clonotype has only a few counts. V gene TRBV14 combines with J gene TRBJ1-1; no clear D gene. Deletions cut 5 bases from V and 1 base from J, with 14 bases between. This CDR3 contains 15 residues. Germline lookup yields CDR1 SGHDN and CDR2 FVKESK. The CDR3 DNA sequence: TGTGCCAGCAGCAAAGCCGGACCTAAGAACACTGAAGCTTTCTTT. Protein product: CASSKAGPKNTEAFF. Supplemented by reference TRBV14 and TRBJ1-1, the full variable domain reads EAGVTQFPSHSVIEKGQTVTLRCDPISGHDNLYWYRRVMGKEIKFLLHFVKESKQDESGMPNNRFLAERTGGTYSTLKVQPAELEDSGVYFCASSKAGPKNTEAFFGQGTRLTVV.

The chain employs TRBV7-2 and TRBJ2-1; 7 bases are shared with TRBD1. Germline V gives CDR1 SGHTA, CDR2 FQGNSA. The junction had 5 bases not matched to a gene; V was cut back by 5 bases and J by 7 bases. The CDR3 consists of 13 residues. Written as DNA, the CDR3 is TGTGCCAGCAGCGCAACAGGGGTAAATGAGCAGTTCTTC. Its protein product is CASSATGVNEQFF.

The chain's CDR3 is CASTGQGLGNQPQHF. The CDR3, as DNA: TGTGCCAGCACAGGACAGGGACTGGGCAATCAGCCCCAGCATTTT. The genes are TRBV6-1 and TRBJ1-5; 8 nucleotides agree with TRBD1. The germline V gene has CDR1 MNHNS and CDR2 SASEGT. The CDR3 extends over 15 amino acids. The junction had 7 bases not matched to a gene; V was cut back by 7 bases and J by 2 bases.

This clonotype was counted a few times. The chain combines TRBV5-1 with TRBJ1-2, with D perhaps matching TRBD1 (6 bases). V dropped 2 bases and J dropped 4 bases, with 12 bases sitting between them. Germline CDR1 reads SGHRS; CDR2 reads YFSETQ. CDR3 length: 14 residues. CDR3 loop: CASSFRTDLYGYTF. In nucleotides, the CDR3 is TGCGCCAGCAGCTTCAGGACAGATCTCTATGGCTACACCTTC. Full variable domain (rest looked up from reference TRBV5-1 and TRBJ1-2): KAGVTQTPRYLIKTRGQQVTLSCSPISGHRSVSWYQQTPGQGLQFLFEYFSETQRNKGNFPGRFSGRQFSNSRSEMNVSTLELGDSALYLCASSFRTDLYGYTFGSGTRLTVV.